This T cell receptor beta chain was captured in a study of shared clonotypes between healthy human individuals. Germline V CDR1 and CDR2: LNHDA, SQIVND (reference sequence). The CDR3 consists of 17 residues. V gave up 7 bases and J gave up 4 bases, with 23 bases separating them. The data were produced by immunoSEQ multiplex PCR, yet TCRdb's version contains in-frame clones alone and is incomplete. The table lists roughly 1,100,000 clones, roughly 80% of them singletons. The sequenced sample was memory CD4+ T cells sorted from blood. Subset noted: CD45RA-negative fraction. This sequence was found in a man aged 18 to 30 in good health. The genes are TRBV19 and TRBJ1-5; tentative D call: TRBD1 (5 bases). For the CDR3, the DNA is TGTGCCAGTATCGGAAGGGCAACAGGTGGCGAAAATCAGCCCCAGCATTTT. Residues: CASIGRATGGENQPQHF. The complete variable domain, with remaining parts taken from reference TRBV19 and TRBJ1-5, reads DGGITQSPKYLFRKEGQNVTLSCEQNLNHDAMYWYRQDPGQGLRLIYYSQIVNDFQKGDIAEGYSVSREKKESFPLTVTSAQKNPTAFYLCASIGRATGGENQPQHFGDGTRLSIL.